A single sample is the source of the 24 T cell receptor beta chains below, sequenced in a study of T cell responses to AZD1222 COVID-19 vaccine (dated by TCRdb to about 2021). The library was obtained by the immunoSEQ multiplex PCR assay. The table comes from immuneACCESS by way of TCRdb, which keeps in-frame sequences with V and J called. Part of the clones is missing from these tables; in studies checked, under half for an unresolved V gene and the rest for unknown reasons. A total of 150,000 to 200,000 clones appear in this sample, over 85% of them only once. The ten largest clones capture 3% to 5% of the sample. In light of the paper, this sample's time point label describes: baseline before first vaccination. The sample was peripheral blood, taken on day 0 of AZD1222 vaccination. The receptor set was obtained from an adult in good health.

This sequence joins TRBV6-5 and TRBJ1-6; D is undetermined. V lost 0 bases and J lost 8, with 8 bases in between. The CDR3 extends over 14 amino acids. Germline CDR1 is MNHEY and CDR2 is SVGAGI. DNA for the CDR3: TGTGCCAGCAGTTACTCATTTGGGGATTCACCCCTCCACTTT. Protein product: CASSYSFGDSPLHF.

The CDR3 sequence: CASSLDRGRGYTF. CDR3 nucleotides: TGCGCCAGCAGCTTGGACAGGGGGCGAGGCTACACCTTC. The J gene is TRBJ1-2, the V gene TRBV5-1; 9 bases are a match to TRBD1. Germline V CDR1 and CDR2: SGHRS, YFSETQ. The CDR3 length is 13 residues. Trimming at V came to 0 bases and at J to 8 bases, leaving 2 bases not matched to a gene.

The CDR3 reads CASSYPITRHMDNSPLHF. The CDR3 coding sequence is TGTGCCAGCAGTTACCCAATCACACGACACATGGATAATTCACCCCTCCACTTT. The V and J genes are TRBV6-8 and TRBJ1-6, with unresolved D. This CDR3 is built from 18 residues. V was cut by 2 bases and J by 5 bases, with 19 bases left in between. Germline V gives CDR1 MNHGY, CDR2 SAAAGT.

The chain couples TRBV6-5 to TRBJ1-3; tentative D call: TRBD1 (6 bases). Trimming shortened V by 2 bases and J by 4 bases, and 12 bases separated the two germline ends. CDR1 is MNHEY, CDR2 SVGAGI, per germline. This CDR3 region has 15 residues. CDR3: CASSYRGKAGNTIYF. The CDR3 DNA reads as TGTGCCAGCAGTTACAGGGGGAAAGCAGGAAACACCATATATTTT.

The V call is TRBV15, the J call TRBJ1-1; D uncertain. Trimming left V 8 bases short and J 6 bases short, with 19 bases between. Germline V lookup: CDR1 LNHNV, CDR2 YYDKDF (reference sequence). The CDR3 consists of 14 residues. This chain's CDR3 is CATRLGGPVSEAFF. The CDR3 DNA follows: TGTGCCACCCGACTTGGAGGGCCCGTCTCTGAAGCTTTCTTT.

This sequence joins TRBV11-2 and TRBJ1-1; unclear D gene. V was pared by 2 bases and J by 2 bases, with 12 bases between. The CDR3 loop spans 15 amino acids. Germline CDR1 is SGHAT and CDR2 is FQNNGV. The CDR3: CASSLSARINTEAFF. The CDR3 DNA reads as TGTGCCAGCAGCTTAAGTGCCCGGATAAACACTGAAGCTTTCTTT.

CDR3 protein: CASRKQGIVYGYTF. The CDR3 DNA reads as TGTGCCAGCAGAAAACAGGGGATTGTCTATGGCTACACCTTC. The rearrangement links TRBV2 to TRBJ1-2, with TRBD1 identical over 7 bases. Per germline, CDR1 SNHLY and CDR2 FYNNEI. J lost 4 bases, V lost 6 bases, and 8 bases had no gene match. The CDR3 runs to 14 residues.

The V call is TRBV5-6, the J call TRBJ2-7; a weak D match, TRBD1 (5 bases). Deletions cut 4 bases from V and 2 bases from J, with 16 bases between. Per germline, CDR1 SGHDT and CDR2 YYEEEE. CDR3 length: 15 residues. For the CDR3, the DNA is TGTGCCAGCAGCCAGGAACTACAGGTTACCTACGAGCAGTACTTC. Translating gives CASSQELQVTYEQYF.

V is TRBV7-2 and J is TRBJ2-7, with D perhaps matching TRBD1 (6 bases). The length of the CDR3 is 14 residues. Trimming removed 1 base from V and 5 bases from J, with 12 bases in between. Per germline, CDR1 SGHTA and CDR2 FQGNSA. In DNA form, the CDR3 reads TGTGCCAGCAGCTTAGGACAGGTCGTCCACGAGCAGTACTTC. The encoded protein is CASSLGQVVHEQYF.

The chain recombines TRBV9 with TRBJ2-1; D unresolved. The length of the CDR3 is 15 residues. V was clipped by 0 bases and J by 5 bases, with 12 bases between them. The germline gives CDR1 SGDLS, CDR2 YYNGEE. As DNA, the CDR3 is TGTGCCAGCAGCGTAGGGGCCGCGGAAGACAATGAGCAGTTCTTC. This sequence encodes CASSVGAAEDNEQFF.

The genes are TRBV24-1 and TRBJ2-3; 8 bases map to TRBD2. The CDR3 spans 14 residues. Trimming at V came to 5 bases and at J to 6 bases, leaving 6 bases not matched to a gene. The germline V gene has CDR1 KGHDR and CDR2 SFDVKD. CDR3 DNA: TGTGCCACCAGTGGGGCGGGGGGCAAGGATACGCAGTATTTT. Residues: CATSGAGGKDTQYF.

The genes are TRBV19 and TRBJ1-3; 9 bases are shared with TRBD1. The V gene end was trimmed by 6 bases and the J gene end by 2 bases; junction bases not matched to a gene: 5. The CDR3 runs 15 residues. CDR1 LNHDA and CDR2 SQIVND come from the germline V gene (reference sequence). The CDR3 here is CASSRGQGPGNTIYF. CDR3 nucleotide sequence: TGTGCCAGTAGCAGAGGACAGGGGCCTGGAAACACCATATATTTT. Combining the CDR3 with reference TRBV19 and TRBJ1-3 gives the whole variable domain DGGITQSPKYLFRKEGQNVTLSCEQNLNHDAMYWYRQDPGQGLRLIYYSQIVNDFQKGDIAEGYSVSREKKESFPLTVTSAQKNPTAFYLCASSRGQGPGNTIYFGEGSWLTVV.

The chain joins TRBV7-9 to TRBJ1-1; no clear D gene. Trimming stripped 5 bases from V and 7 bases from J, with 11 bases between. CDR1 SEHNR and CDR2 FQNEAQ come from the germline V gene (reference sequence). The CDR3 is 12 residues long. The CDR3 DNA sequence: TGTGCCAGCAGCCATCGTGCAGGTGAAGCTTTCTTT. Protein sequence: CASSHRAGEAFF.

The CDR3 reads CASLGQGDTEAFF. In DNA form, the CDR3 reads TGCGCCAGCCTGGGACAGGGGGACACTGAAGCTTTCTTT. The V call is TRBV5-1, the J call TRBJ1-1; TRBD1 matches at 11 bases. There are 13 residues in the CDR3. J lost 3 bases, V lost 7 bases, and 2 bases had no gene match. Germline V gives CDR1 SGHRS, CDR2 YFSETQ.

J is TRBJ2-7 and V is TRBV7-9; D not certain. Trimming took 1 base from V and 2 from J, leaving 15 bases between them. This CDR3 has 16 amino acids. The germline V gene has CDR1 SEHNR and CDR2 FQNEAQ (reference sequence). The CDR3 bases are TGTGCCAGCAGCTTAGAATGGGTTTCGGATCCCTACGAGCAGTACTTC. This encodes CASSLEWVSDPYEQYF.

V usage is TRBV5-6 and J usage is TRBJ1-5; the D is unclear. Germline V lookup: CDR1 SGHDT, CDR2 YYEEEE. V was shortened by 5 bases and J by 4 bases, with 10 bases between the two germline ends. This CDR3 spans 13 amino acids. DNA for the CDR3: TGTGCCAGCAGTTCGCAGCTTAATCAGCCCCAGCATTTT. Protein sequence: CASSSQLNQPQHF.

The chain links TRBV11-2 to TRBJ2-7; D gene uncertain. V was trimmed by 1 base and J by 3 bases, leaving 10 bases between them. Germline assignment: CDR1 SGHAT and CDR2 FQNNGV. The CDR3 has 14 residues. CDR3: CASSLGLGYYEQYF. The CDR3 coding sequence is TGTGCCAGCAGCTTAGGTCTAGGATACTACGAGCAGTACTTC.

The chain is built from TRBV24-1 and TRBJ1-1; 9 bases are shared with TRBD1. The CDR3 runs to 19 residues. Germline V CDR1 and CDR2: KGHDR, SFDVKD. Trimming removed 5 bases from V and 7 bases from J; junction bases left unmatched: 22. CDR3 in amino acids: CATSVRTPGQGLGDSEAFF. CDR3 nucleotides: TGTGCCACCAGTGTCCGTACCCCGGGACAGGGACTTGGGGATAGTGAAGCTTTCTTT.

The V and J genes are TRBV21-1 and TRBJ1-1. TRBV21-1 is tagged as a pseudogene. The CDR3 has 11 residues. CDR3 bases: TGTGCCAGCAGCATCGGGCATGAAGCTTTCTTT. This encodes CASSIGHEAFF.

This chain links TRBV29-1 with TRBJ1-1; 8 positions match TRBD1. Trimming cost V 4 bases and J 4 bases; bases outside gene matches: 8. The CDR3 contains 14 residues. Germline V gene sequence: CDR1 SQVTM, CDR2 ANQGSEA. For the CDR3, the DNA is TGCAGCGTTGTCATCAGGGGGCGCAGCACTGAAGCTTTCTTT. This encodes CSVVIRGRSTEAFF.

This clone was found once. CDR3 bases: TGTGCCAGCAGCTCCCAGAACTACGAGCAGTACTTC. Its protein is CASSSQNYEQYF. The chain has TRBV11-2 and TRBJ2-7, with no clear D. Germline assignment: CDR1 SGHAT and CDR2 FQNNGV. V lost 4 bases to trimming and J lost 3 bases, with 7 bases between them. The CDR3 is 12 residues long. Filled out from reference TRBV11-2 and TRBJ2-7, the complete variable domain reads EAGVAQSPRYKIIEKRQSVAFWCNPISGHATLYWYQQILGQGPKLLIQFQNNGVVDDSQLPKDRFSAERLKGVDSTLKIQPAKLEDSAVYLCASSSQNYEQYFGPGTRLTVT.

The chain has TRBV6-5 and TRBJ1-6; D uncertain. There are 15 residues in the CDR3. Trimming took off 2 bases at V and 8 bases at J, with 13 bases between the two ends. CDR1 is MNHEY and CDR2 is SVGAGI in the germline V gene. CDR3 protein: CASSYRSGLDSPLHF. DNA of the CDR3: TGTGCCAGCAGTTACAGGTCGGGTTTGGATTCACCCCTCCACTTT.

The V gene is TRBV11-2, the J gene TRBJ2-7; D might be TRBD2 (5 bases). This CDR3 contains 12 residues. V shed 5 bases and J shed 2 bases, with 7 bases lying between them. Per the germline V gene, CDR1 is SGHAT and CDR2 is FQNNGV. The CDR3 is CASSPGTYEQYF. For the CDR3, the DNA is TGTGCCAGCAGCCCGGGGACCTACGAGCAGTACTTC.

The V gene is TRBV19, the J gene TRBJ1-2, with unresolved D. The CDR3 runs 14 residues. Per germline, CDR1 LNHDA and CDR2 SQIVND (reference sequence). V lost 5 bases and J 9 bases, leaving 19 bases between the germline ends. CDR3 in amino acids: CASSAGRTGDRYTF. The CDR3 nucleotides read TGTGCCAGTAGTGCCGGACGTACGGGTGATCGCTACACCTTC.